This T cell receptor (beta chain) was documented in a study of CD8 T cells in ankylosing spondylitis. Study observations and caveats: A motif of 7 to 9 highly homologous TCR beta variants was seen as apparently characteristic of ankylosing spondylitis blood. Significant enrichment of disease-linked clones was reported in matched ankylosing spondylitis synovial fluid.

TCRdb reprocessed the 5' RACE reads via MiXCR and lists one record per CDR3 protein. The sample has 800,000 to 900,000 distinct CDR3 sequences; 12% are singletons. The CDR3 length is 15 residues. Germline CDR1 is SGHTA and CDR2 is FQGNSA. V lost 1 base and J lost 5, with 14 bases in between. With regard to this clonotype: The antigen remains unidentified.

Sequenced material: blood, either unsorted or a sorted T cell fraction (not recorded which). The chain uses TRBV7-2 and TRBJ1-2, with a possible D match to TRBD1 (6 bases). The TCR originated in a male donor with ankylosing spondylitis. CDR3 sequence: CASSLELGGGYGYTF. The CDR3 DNA sequence: TGTGCCAGCAGCTTAGAGTTGGGGGGCGGGTATGGCTACACCTTC.